This T cell receptor beta chain was recovered during a study of response to subunit inactivated influenza vaccine. Regarding the study as a whole: Only a handful of new T cells, the authors suggested, are recruited with each seasonal influenza vaccination.

TCRdb independently ran MiXCR on the RT-PCR reads; one entry per CDR3 protein. The sample lists about 620,000 distinct CDR3 sequences, roughly 12% occurring once. A note on this clonotype: Its matching antigen is unknown.

The source of this sequence is a middle-aged man who received an inactivated influenza vaccine. Source: PBMCs from blood, taken on the day of vaccination.

CDR3 sequence reads: CASMVHSYTDTQYF. The CDR3 DNA reads TGTGCCAGCATGGTTCACTCTTACACAGATACGCAGTATTTT. The rearrangement joins TRBV12-3 or TRBV12-4 to TRBJ2-3; unclear D gene. The CDR3 covers 14 residues. V was cut by 7 bases and J by 2 bases, with 13 bases left in between.